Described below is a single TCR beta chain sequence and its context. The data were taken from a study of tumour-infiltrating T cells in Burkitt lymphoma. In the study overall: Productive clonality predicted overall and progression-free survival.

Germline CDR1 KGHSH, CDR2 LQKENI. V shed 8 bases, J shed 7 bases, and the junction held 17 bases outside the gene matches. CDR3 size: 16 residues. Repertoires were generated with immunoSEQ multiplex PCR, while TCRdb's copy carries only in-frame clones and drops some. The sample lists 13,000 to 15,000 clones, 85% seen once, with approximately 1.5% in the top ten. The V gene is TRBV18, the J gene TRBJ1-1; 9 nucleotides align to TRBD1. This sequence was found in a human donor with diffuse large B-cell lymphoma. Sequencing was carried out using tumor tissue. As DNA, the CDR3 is TGTGCCAGCACGACCGCTACCGGGACAGGGCTTAATGAAGCTTTCTTT. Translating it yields CASTTATGTGLNEAFF.